This TCR beta chain appears in the sequencing data of a study of cytomegalovirus exposure and HLA in healthy donors. Findings and caveats of the study: The tendency of first-cohort TCR clusters to co-occur in the 120 or so validation repertoires was the finding of a later analysis.

Sequenced by immunoSEQ multiplex PCR; TCRdb stores in-frame clones only, minus some. The table records approximately 140,000 clones, approximately 87% of them present only once. This clone was seen only a few times. Its antigen remains unknown. This TCR was recovered from a man younger than 30 in good health and CMV-seronegative. Sequences were obtained from PBMCs.

The CDR3 DNA is TGTGCCTGGAGTGTAGGGGACACCGGGGAGCTGTTTTTT. It encodes CAWSVGDTGELFF. This chain joins TRBV30 and TRBJ2-2, with D tentatively TRBD1 (5 bases). The V end was cut by 0 bases, the J end by 3 bases, with 5 bases between. Germline-derived CDR1 and CDR2 are GTSNPN and SVGIG (reference sequence). The CDR3 covers 13 residues. Filled out from reference TRBV30 and TRBJ2-2, the complete variable domain reads SQTIHQWPATLVQPVGSPLSLECTVEGTSNPNLYWYRQAAGRGLQLLFYSVGIGQISSEVPQNLSASRPQDRQFILSSKKLLLSDSGFYLCAWSVGDTGELFFGEGSRLTVL.